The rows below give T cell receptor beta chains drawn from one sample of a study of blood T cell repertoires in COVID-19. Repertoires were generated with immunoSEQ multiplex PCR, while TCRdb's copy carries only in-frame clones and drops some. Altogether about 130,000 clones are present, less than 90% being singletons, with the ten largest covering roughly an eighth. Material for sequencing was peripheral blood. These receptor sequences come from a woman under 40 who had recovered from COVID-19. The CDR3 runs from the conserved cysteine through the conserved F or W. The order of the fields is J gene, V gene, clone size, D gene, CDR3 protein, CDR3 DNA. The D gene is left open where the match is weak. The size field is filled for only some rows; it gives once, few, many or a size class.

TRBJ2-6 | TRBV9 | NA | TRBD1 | CASSGGQLAGANVLTF | TGTGCCAGCAGCGGGGGACAGCTCGCTGGGGCCAACGTCCTGACTTTC
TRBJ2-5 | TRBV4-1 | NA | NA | CASSQGFRQETQYF | TGCGCCAGCAGCCAAGGTTTCAGACAAGAGACCCAGTACTTC
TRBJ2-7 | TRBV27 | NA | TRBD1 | CASRQGAREQYF | TGTGCCAGCAGGCAGGGGGCGAGGGAGCAGTACTTC
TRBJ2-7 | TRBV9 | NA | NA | CASSPGAFNEQYF | TGTGCCAGCAGCCCAGGGGCCTTCAACGAGCAGTACTTC
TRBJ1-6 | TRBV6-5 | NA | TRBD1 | CASSYSGQGGNSPLHF | TGTGCCAGCAGTTACTCGGGACAGGGGGGGAATTCACCCCTCCACTTT
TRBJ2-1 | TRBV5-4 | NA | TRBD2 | CASSPGLAGPWNEQFF | TGTGCCAGCAGCCCCGGACTAGCGGGGCCTTGGAATGAGCAGTTCTTC
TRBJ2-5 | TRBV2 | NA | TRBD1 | CASSGRQGGETQYF | TGTGCCAGCAGCGGAAGACAGGGTGGGGAGACCCAGTACTTC
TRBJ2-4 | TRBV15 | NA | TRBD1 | CATSPDRVENIQYF | TGTGCCACCAGCCCGGACAGGGTCGAAAACATTCAGTACTTC
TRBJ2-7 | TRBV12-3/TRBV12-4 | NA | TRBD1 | CASSLDRVQYF | TGTGCCAGCAGTCTGGACAGGGTTCAGTACTTC
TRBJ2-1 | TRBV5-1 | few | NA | CASSLVSGNHYNEQFF | TGCGCCAGCAGCTTGGTATCCGGGAATCACTACAATGAGCAGTTCTTC
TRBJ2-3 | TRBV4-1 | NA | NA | CASSQAKLTDTQYF | TGCGCCAGCAGCCAAGCGAAACTCACAGATACGCAGTATTTT
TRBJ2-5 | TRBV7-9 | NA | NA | CASSFFGEQETQYF | TGTGCCAGCAGCTTCTTCGGGGAGCAAGAGACCCAGTACTTC
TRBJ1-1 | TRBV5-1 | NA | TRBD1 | CASSLGQGAYGTEAFF | TGCGCCAGCAGCTTGGGACAGGGGGCTTATGGCACTGAAGCTTTCTTT
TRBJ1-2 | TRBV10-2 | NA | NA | CASSENLGHRYGYTF | TGCGCCAGCAGTGAGAACTTGGGACACCGTTATGGCTACACCTTC
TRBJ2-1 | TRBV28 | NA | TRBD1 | CASSSRTGQGSTRSYNEQFF | TGTGCCAGCAGTTCCCGAACTGGACAGGGGTCAACCCGCTCCTACAATGAGCAGTTCTTC
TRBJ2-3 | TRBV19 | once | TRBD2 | CASSRQTSGSTDTQYF | TGTGCCAGTAGTAGACAAACTAGCGGCAGCACAGATACGCAGTATTTT
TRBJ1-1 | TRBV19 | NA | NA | CASRTGNTEAFF | TGTGCCAGTAGGACAGGGAACACTGAAGCTTTCTTT
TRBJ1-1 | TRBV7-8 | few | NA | CASSLRERVEAFF | TGTGCCAGCAGCTTAAGGGAGAGAGTTGAAGCTTTCTTT
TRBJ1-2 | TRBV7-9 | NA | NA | CASSLMDSGYGYTF | TGTGCCAGCAGCCTAATGGACAGCGGATATGGCTACACCTTC
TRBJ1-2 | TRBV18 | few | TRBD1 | CASSEGQGSYGYTF | TGTGCCAGCTCAGAAGGACAGGGGTCGTATGGCTACACCTTC
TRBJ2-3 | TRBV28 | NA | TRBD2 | CASSRILAGVTDTQYF | TGTGCCAGCAGTCGAATACTAGCGGGAGTCACAGATACGCAGTATTTT
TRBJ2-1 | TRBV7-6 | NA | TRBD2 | CASSLAPSGGASYNEQFF | TGTGCCAGCAGCTTAGCCCCTAGCGGGGGAGCTTCCTACAATGAGCAGTTCTTC
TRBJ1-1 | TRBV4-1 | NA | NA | CASSQESTGDMNTEAFF | TGCGCCAGCAGCCAAGAATCTACCGGGGACATGAACACTGAAGCTTTCTTT
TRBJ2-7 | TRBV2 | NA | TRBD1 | CASSGRQGFEEQYF | TGTGCCAGCAGTGGCCGACAGGGATTTGAGGAGCAGTACTTC
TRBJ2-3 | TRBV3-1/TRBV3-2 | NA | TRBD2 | CASSNPGLAGDTQYF | TGTGCCAGCAGCAATCCGGGACTAGCGGGAGATACGCAGTATTTT
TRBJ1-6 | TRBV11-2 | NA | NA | CASSEASYNSPLHF | TGTGCCAGCAGCGAAGCGAGTTATAATTCACCCCTCCACTTT